A single T cell receptor (beta chain) is shown here with its context. No antigen is known for it. The sample belongs to a study of cytomegalovirus exposure and HLA in healthy donors. Study-wide points: Later analysis found that TCR beta chains associated with HLA were more clonally expanded than other, equally common chains. V- and J-gene trimming of TCR beta was linked (in a later analysis) to a missense DCLRE1C variant.

The study ran its PCR with 60 Vbeta and 13 Jbeta primers. TCRdb keeps only in-frame clones here, not all; method: immunoSEQ multiplex PCR. The top ten hold around 10% of the sample, which has over 120,000 clones, about 80% seen once. The CDR3 contains 14 residues. CDR1 and CDR2 (germline): LNHNV, YYDKDF (reference sequence). The ends were cut back, 0 bases at V and 5 bases at J, with 10 bases in the middle. Sequencing was performed on PBMCs. The origin of this receptor is a woman in her sixties in good health and CMV-seropositive. The J gene is TRBJ1-2, the V gene TRBV15, with no clear D. In nucleotides, the CDR3 is TGTGCCACCAGCAGAGATGGCCCGAGGTATGGCTACACCTTC. Translation: CATSRDGPRYGYTF.